A single sample gave rise to the 23 T cell receptor beta chains below, sequenced in a study of CD8+CD57+ T cells in acquired aplastic anemia. Sequenced patients had shown CD8+CD57+ cell expansion by flow cytometry. It was genomic DNA that served as the template for profiling TCR beta VDJ and CDR3. TCRdb re-called the reads through MiXCR, storing one row per CDR3 protein. The data contain around 150,000 distinct CDR3 sequences, 40% to 50% of them seen just once; the ten biggest clones take up approximately 3%. The sample consisted of sorted CD4+, CD8+, or CD8+CD57+ T cells (not recorded which) from PBMCs. Every receptor here comes from a human donor with aplastic anemia.

This clonotype was detected only a few times. V gene TRBV15 combines with J gene TRBJ2-1, with a weak D call TRBD2 (6 bases). CDR1 and CDR2 from the germline V gene are LNHNV and YYDKDF (reference sequence). The V end was cut by 1 base, the J end by 1 base, with 8 bases between. This CDR3 spans 15 amino acids. The CDR3 nucleotides read TGTGCCACCAGCAGAGTCGCGGGGTCCTACAATGAGCAGTTCTTC. It specifies CATSRVAGSYNEQFF.

The V gene is TRBV12-3 or TRBV12-4, the J gene TRBJ2-1, with D perhaps matching TRBD1 (7 bases). This CDR3 spans 19 amino acids. V was trimmed by 5 bases and J by 0 bases, leaving 23 bases between them. CDR3 in DNA: TGTGCCAGCAGTAGGGGGCTGGCGGGATCCTTCAGCTCCTACAATGAGCAGTTCTTC. The encoded protein is CASSRGLAGSFSSYNEQFF.

The V and J genes are TRBV9 and TRBJ2-7; 11 bases are shared with TRBD1. This CDR3 comprises 14 residues. The germline CDR1 and CDR2 sequences are SGDLS and YYNGEE. J was trimmed by 6 bases and V by 4 bases; bases with no gene match: 6. CDR3 sequence (DNA): TGTGCCAGCAGCCCCAGGGACAGGGGGGTCGAGCAGTACTTC. Its protein is CASSPRDRGVEQYF.

This clonotype was picked up many times. The J gene is TRBJ1-2, the V gene TRBV24-1; tentative D call: TRBD1 (6 bases). The CDR3 has 15 residues. Per the germline V gene, CDR1 is KGHDR and CDR2 is SFDVKD. V was shortened by 7 bases and J by 3 bases, with 17 bases between the two germline ends. CDR3 nucleotide sequence: TGTGCCACCAGGGGGGCAAGGGGGGGTGACTATGGCTACACCTTC. Translation gives CATRGARGGDYGYTF.

This clonotype was recorded at least ten times. The genes are TRBV7-9 and TRBJ1-1; no firm D call. V lost 5 bases and J 1 base, leaving 17 bases between the germline ends. Germline CDR1 reads SEHNR; CDR2 reads FQNEAQ (reference sequence). The CDR3 totals 16 residues. The CDR3 coding sequence is TGTGCCAGCAGCAGCCGACACGGGGTGGCGAACACTGAAGCTTTCTTT. Protein: CASSSRHGVANTEAFF.

The V call is TRBV29-1, the J call TRBJ1-1; no reliable D call. Germline values: CDR1 SQVTM, CDR2 ANQGSEA. The CDR3 runs 12 residues. Trimming removed 7 bases at V and 0 bases at J, with 9 bases between. CDR3: CSAGRMNTEAFF. The CDR3, as DNA: TGCAGCGCTGGACGAATGAACACTGAAGCTTTCTTT. The full variable domain, in which reference TRBV29-1 and TRBJ1-1 provide the parts outside the CDR3, is SAVISQKPSRDICQRGTSLTIQCQVDSQVTMMFWYRQQPGQSLTLIATANQGSEATYESGFVIDKFPISRPNLTFSTLTVSNMSPEDSSIYLCSAGRMNTEAFFGQGTRLTVV.

In this sample, this clonotype turned up many times. This chain links TRBV7-2 with TRBJ2-7; D unresolved. The CDR3 extends over 12 amino acids. Trimming left V 5 bases short and J 4 bases short, with 9 bases between. The germline V gene encodes CDR1 SGHTA and CDR2 FQGNSA. CDR3 sequence (DNA): TGTGCCAGCAGCCTTATACAGTACGAGCAGTACTTC. This encodes CASSLIQYEQYF.

This clonotype was found many times. As DNA, the CDR3 is TGTGCCAGTCTGAGGTTGGGAGTTAATGAAAAACTGTTTTTT. Encoded protein: CASLRLGVNEKLFF. This sequence joins TRBV5-8 and TRBJ1-4; no firm D call. Germline CDR1 SGHTS, CDR2 YDEGEE. Between the trimmed V and J ends, which lost 8 bases and 4 bases, there was a span of 15 bases. The CDR3 has 14 residues.

There are many counts of this clonotype. The chain's CDR3 is CASSLGLGTLNQPQHF. The CDR3 DNA follows: TGTGCCAGCAGCTTGGGCCTTGGGACACTCAATCAGCCCCAGCATTTT. The chain joins TRBV5-8 to TRBJ1-5, with D tentatively TRBD1 (6 bases). Per germline, CDR1 SGHTS and CDR2 YDEGEE. Deletions cut 0 bases from V and 3 bases from J, with 13 bases between. CDR3 size: 16 residues.

This clonotype was seen at least ten times. The rearrangement uses TRBV19 and TRBJ2-7; possibly TRBD1 for D (5 bases). In germline, CDR1 is LNHDA, CDR2 SQIVND (reference sequence). The length of the CDR3 is 14 residues. V gave up 6 bases and J gave up 0 bases, with 12 bases separating them. For the CDR3, the DNA is TGTGCCAGTAGCGCCCACAGGAGCTCCTACGAGCAGTACTTC. This gives the protein CASSAHRSSYEQYF. Drawing the rest from reference TRBV19 and TRBJ2-7, the complete variable domain is DGGITQSPKYLFRKEGQNVTLSCEQNLNHDAMYWYRQDPGQGLRLIYYSQIVNDFQKGDIAEGYSVSREKKESFPLTVTSAQKNPTAFYLCASSAHRSSYEQYFGPGTRLTVT.

Many counts were recorded for this clonotype. The chain combines TRBV20-1 with TRBJ2-3, with D tentatively TRBD1 or TRBD2 (6 bases each). There are 15 residues in the CDR3. V was clipped by 0 bases and J by 1 base, with 11 bases between them. CDR1 is DFQATT, CDR2 SNEGSKA, per germline (reference sequence). The CDR3 protein is CSARDIGGRTDTQYF. The CDR3, as DNA: TGCAGTGCTAGAGATATCGGGGGCCGCACAGATACGCAGTATTTT.

The chain recombines TRBV19 with TRBJ2-1; the match to TRBD2 covers 10 bases. The CDR3 contains 16 residues. Germline V gene data show CDR1 as LNHDA and CDR2 as SQIVND (reference sequence). Trimming at V came to 3 bases and at J to 5 bases, leaving 7 bases not matched to a gene. CDR3 loop: CASSMTLAGENNEQFF. CDR3 nucleotide sequence: TGTGCCAGTAGTATGACGCTAGCGGGAGAGAACAATGAGCAGTTCTTC.

The chain employs TRBV24-1 and TRBJ1-1, with D possibly matching TRBD1 (6 bases). The germline V gene has CDR1 KGHDR and CDR2 SFDVKD. The CDR3 length is 13 residues. V lost 7 bases, J lost 11 bases, and 19 bases lay in between. The CDR3 is CATRERGAPMAFF. CDR3 DNA sequence: TGTGCCACCAGGGAACGGGGGGCCCCAATGGCTTTCTTT.

The chain uses TRBV2 and TRBJ1-6; 7 nucleotides agree with TRBD1. The length of the CDR3 is 15 residues. CDR1 is SNHLY, CDR2 FYNNEI, per germline. V shed 6 bases and J 10 bases; nucleotides not matched to a gene: 12. CDR3 amino acids: CASSRRQGMGSPLHF. CDR3 DNA sequence: TGTGCCAGCAGCCGAAGACAGGGTATGGGATCACCCCTCCACTTT.

This rearrangement joins TRBV10-3 to TRBJ1-5; D is unclear. V lost 3 bases and J lost 9, with 12 bases in between. The CDR3 has 13 amino acids. The germline CDR1 and CDR2 sequences are ENHRY and SYGVKD. The CDR3, as DNA: TGTGCCATCAGTGACGAAGGCAACCGGCCCCAGCATTTT. It encodes CAISDEGNRPQHF.

This clonotype occurred once. The CDR3 loop reads CASSALGQPQHF. The DNA of the CDR3 is TGTGCCAGCAGCGCGTTGGGTCAGCCCCAGCATTTT. The chain employs TRBV7-9 and TRBJ1-5; no firm D call. In germline, CDR1 is SEHNR, CDR2 FQNEAQ (reference sequence). The CDR3 covers 12 residues. V was pared by 5 bases and J by 6 bases, with 8 bases between.

The chain has TRBV12-3 or TRBV12-4 and TRBJ2-7, with 7 bases matching TRBD2. The CDR3 runs to 15 residues. The V and J ends lost 2 bases and 6 bases, in that order; junction bases with no gene match: 10. Here the CDR3 reads CASSLSAGVSREQYF. The CDR3, as DNA: TGTGCCAGCAGTTTATCTGCGGGAGTGAGTCGCGAGCAGTACTTC.

Details on this clonotype: Germline is not matched at one junction end, which may reflect a read error. The J gene is TRBJ1-2, the V gene TRBV24-1, with D unresolved. The CDR3 is 14 amino acids. Germline V gives CDR1 KGHDR, CDR2 SFDVKD. The CDR3 DNA reads as TGTGCCACCAGTGACCACGGACTGGTGGATGGCTGCACCTTC. It is translated as CATSDHGLVDGCTF.

The table lists this clonotype with many counts. The rearrangement joins TRBV3-1 to TRBJ1-2, with a weak D call TRBD1 (5 bases). The germline CDR1 and CDR2 sequences are LGHDT and YNNKEL (reference sequence). V dropped 1 base and J dropped 8 bases, with 11 bases sitting between them. The CDR3 covers 13 residues. CDR3 region: CASSQGRAGGYTF. The CDR3 nucleotides read TGTGCCAGCAGCCAAGGCAGGGCAGGGGGCTACACCTTC.

This clonotype was counted a few times. The rearrangement joins TRBV27 to TRBJ1-5, with TRBD1 matching over 11 bases. This CDR3 contains 15 residues. Per the germline V gene, CDR1 is MNHEY and CDR2 is SMNVEV (reference sequence). Trimming at V came to 3 bases and at J to 4 bases, leaving 2 bases not matched to a gene. CDR3 nucleotides: TGTGCCAGCAGTTTCGGACAGGGGGCGAATCAGCCCCAGCATTTT. Protein: CASSFGQGANQPQHF.

The chain couples TRBV10-1 to TRBJ2-3; TRBD2 agrees at 7 bases. With V trimmed by 4 bases and J by 1 base, 8 bases remained unmatched. CDR1 is WNHNN, CDR2 SYGVQD, per germline (reference sequence). The CDR3 consists of 16 residues. The CDR3 is CASSGQGSGGTDTQYF. CDR3 DNA sequence: TGCGCCAGCAGTGGCCAAGGAAGCGGGGGCACAGATACGCAGTATTTT.

This clonotype was picked up many times. The rearrangement uses TRBV3-1 and TRBJ1-1; D call uncertain. The CDR3 sequence is 15 residues long. Germline V gene sequence: CDR1 LGHDT, CDR2 YNNKEL (reference sequence). Trimming left V 1 base short and J 0 bases short, with 9 bases between. CDR3 sequence: CASSQGVDMNTEAFF. For the CDR3, the DNA is TGTGCCAGCAGCCAAGGGGTAGACATGAACACTGAAGCTTTCTTT.

V and J are TRBV7-8 and TRBJ2-7, with a tentative D call TRBD1 (5 bases). The germline CDR1 and CDR2 sequences are SGHVS and FQNEAQ. The CDR3 consists of 12 residues. Trimming cost V 5 bases and J 3 bases, with 8 bases left between them. CDR3 sequence (DNA): TGTGCCAGCAGCCCGGACAACTACGAGCAGTACTTC. Its translation is CASSPDNYEQYF.